This T cell receptor (beta chain) was captured in a study of blood T cells in healthy people across ages. General study results and limits: There was no known CMV status for donors, so expanded clonotype changes were possibly confounded. TCR beta diversity per million T cells fell roughly linearly with age. The authors considered diversity estimates from one million T cells to be underestimates.

Details on this clonotype: Its target is not known.

Combining a sample-barcoded 5' primer with a J-beta primer mix, a second PCR ran for roughly 6 to 12 cycles. There were at least 3 million CDR3-containing paired-end reads obtained from each sample. TCRdb processed the 5' RACE reads anew with MiXCR; each CDR3 protein has one entry. This sample carries over a million distinct CDR3 sequences, around 55% of them seen once, and the ten largest clones take over 5%. This CDR3 contains 12 residues. The germline gives CDR1 SGDLS, CDR2 YYNGEE. The V and J ends lost 3 bases and 9 bases respectively, with 10 bases between them. This receptor was obtained from a man in his late teens or twenties in good health. Specimen: blood. This sequence joins TRBV9 and TRBJ2-1; tentatively, D is TRBD1 (5 bases). This CDR3 reads CASSGEDSEQFF. The CDR3 DNA reads as TGTGCCAGCAGCGGCGAAGACAGTGAGCAGTTCTTC.